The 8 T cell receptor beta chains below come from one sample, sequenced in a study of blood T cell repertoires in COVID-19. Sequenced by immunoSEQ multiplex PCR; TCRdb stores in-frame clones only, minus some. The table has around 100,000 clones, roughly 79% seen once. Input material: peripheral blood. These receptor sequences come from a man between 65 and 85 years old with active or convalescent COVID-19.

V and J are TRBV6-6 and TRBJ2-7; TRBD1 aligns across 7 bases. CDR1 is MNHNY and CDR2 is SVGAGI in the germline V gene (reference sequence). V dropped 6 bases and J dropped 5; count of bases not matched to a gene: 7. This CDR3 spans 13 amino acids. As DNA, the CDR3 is TGTGCCAGCAGACAGGGGATAGGGGACGAGCAGTACTTC. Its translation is CASRQGIGDEQYF.

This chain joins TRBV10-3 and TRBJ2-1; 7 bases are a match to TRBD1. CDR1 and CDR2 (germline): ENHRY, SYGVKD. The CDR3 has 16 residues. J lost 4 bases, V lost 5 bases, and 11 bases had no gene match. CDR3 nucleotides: TGTGCCATCAGTAAGCTGGGACAGCGGAGGTACAATGAGCAGTTCTTC. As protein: CAISKLGQRRYNEQFF.

In DNA form, the CDR3 reads TGTGCCAGCAGCCAAGATCCAGGGCTTTATGAGCAGTTCTTC. Its protein is CASSQDPGLYEQFF. The V and J genes are TRBV3-1 (or the pseudogene TRBV3-2) and TRBJ2-1, with D perhaps matching TRBD1 (5 bases). The germline CDR1 and CDR2 sequences are LGHDT and YNNKEL (reference sequence). CDR3 length equals 14 residues. The V end was cut by 0 bases, the J end by 8 bases, with 11 bases between.

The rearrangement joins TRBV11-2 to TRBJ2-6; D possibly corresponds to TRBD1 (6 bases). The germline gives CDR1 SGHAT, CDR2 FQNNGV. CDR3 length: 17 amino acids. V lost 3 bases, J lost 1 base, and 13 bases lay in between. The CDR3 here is CASSFGQRSSGANVLTF. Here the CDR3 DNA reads TGTGCCAGCAGCTTCGGACAGCGCTCATCTGGGGCCAACGTCCTGACTTTC.

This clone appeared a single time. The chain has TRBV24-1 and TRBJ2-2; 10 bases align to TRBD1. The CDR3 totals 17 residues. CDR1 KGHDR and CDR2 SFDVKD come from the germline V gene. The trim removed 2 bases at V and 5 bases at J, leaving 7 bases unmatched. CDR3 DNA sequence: TGTGCCACCAGTGATTCGCGGACAGGGGGGCGGACCGGGGAGCTGTTTTTT. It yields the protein CATSDSRTGGRTGELFF.

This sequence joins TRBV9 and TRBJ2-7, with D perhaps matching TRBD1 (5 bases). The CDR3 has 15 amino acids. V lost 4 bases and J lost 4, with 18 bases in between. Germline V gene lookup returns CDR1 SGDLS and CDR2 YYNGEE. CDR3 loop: CASSPTPDSLYEQYF. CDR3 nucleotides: TGTGCCAGCAGCCCGACGCCCGACAGTTTATACGAGCAGTACTTC. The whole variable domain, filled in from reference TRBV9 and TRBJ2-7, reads DSGVTQTPKHLITATGQRVTLRCSPRSGDLSVYWYQQSLDQGLQFLIQYYNGEERAKGNILERFSAQQFPDLHSELNLSSLELGDSALYFCASSPTPDSLYEQYFGPGTRLTVT.

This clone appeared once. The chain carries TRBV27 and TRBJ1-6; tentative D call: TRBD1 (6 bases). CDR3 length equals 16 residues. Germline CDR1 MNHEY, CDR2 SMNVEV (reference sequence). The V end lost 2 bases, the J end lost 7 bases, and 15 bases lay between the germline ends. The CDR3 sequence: CASSLKGGMGNSPLHF. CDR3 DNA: TGTGCCAGCAGTTTAAAGGGGGGGATGGGGAATTCACCCCTCCACTTT.

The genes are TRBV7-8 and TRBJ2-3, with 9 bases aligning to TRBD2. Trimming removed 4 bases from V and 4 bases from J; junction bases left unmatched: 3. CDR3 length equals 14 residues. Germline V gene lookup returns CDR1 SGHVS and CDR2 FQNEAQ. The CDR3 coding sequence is TGTGCCAGCAGCTCGAGACTAGCGGCAGATACGCAGTATTTT. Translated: CASSSRLAADTQYF.